A few counts support the clone carrying this T cell receptor (beta chain). This entry comes from a study of human T cells and chemical hapten exposure. Looking at the study overall: Throughout a study of 20 to 30 weeks, patients underwent weekly scalp administration of diphenylcyclopropenone doses.

Within the library, unique molecular identifiers were attached to each individual cDNA molecule. TCRdb itself ran the RACE reads through MiXCR, one entry per CDR3 protein. The table includes 100,000 or so distinct CDR3 sequences, approximately 10% detected once. The time point was: patch test 2, 6 weeks after DPC sensitization. Treatment: therapeutic diphenylcyclopropenone sensitization with weekly scalp DPC. Blood sampling occurred before each patch-test application. Looked up from germline, CDR1 is SGHVS and CDR2 is FQNEAQ. Trimming took 5 bases from V and 2 from J, leaving 16 bases between them. The CDR3 loop spans 16 amino acids.

Sequenced here: whole blood, sampled in connection with sensitization to the hapten diphenylcyclopropenone (DPC). The chain is built from TRBV7-8 and TRBJ2-1, with D perhaps TRBD1 or TRBD2 (5 bases each). The receptor comes from a man between 35 and 55 years old with alopecia areata. Some clones in this sample may be carry-over from other donors' samples. In nucleotides, the CDR3 is TGTGCCAGCAGCATTTACCTCCAGGGACCCTACAATGAGCAGTTCTTC. Residues: CASSIYLQGPYNEQFF.